The clone carrying this TCR beta chain was seen just once. What it recognizes is unknown. These data originate in a study of CD8 T cells in Susac syndrome. Overall study results and limits: Clonal expansion was absent from the CD4+ T cell repertoires in Susac syndrome.

It was with random hexamers that roughly 0.45 to 1 ug RNA was reverse transcribed. TCRdb analysed the immunoSEQ multiplex PCR reads with MiXCR anew, one entry per CDR3 protein. The table includes roughly 200,000 distinct CDR3 sequences, 85% to 95% detected once. The specimen was CD4+ T cells from PBMCs. The sequence was obtained from a human donor with Susac syndrome.

CDR3 coding DNA: TGCAGTGCTACCTCGGGACAGGGGCAAAGCTACGAGCAGTACTTC. Protein: CSATSGQGQSYEQYF. The rearrangement joins TRBV20-1 to TRBJ2-7; 10 nucleotides align to TRBD1. This CDR3 spans 15 amino acids. Germline V gene lookup returns CDR1 DFQATT and CDR2 SNEGSKA (reference sequence). V trimming: 4 bases; J trimming: 3 bases; junction bases outside the gene matches: 9.